This T cell receptor beta chain was found in a study of blood T cell repertoires in COVID-19. As for the study in general: Samples came from the United States, Italy and Spain, spanning acute and convalescent COVID-19.

Assay: immunoSEQ multiplex PCR; the TCRdb copy retains only in-frame clones and omits some. The repertoire consists of about 190,000 clones, with around four fifths occurring once and the leading ten covering 2.8%. Between the trimmed V and J ends, which lost 5 bases and 14 bases, there was a span of 19 bases. The germline gives CDR1 MNHEY, CDR2 SVGAGI. The CDR3 is 14 amino acids. The J gene is TRBJ1-6, the V gene TRBV6-5, with D perhaps matching TRBD1 (5 bases). The clonotype was recovered from a woman older than 75 with active or convalescent COVID-19. The sample taken for sequencing was peripheral blood. The CDR3 sequence: CASSQRDSRATLHF. The CDR3 region has the DNA TGTGCCAGCAGTCAACGGGACTCGCGCGCAACCCTCCACTTT.